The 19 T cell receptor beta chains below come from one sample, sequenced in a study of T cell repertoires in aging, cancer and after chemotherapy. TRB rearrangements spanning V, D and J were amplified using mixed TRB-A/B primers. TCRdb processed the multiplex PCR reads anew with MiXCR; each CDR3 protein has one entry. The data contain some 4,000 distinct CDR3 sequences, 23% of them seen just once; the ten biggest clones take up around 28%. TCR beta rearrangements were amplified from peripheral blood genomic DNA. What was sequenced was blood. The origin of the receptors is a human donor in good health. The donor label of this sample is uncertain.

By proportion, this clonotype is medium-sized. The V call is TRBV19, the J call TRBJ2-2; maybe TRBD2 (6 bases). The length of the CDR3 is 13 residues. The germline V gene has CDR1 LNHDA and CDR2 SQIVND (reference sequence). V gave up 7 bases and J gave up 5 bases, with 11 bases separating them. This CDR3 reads CASIGRGTGELFF. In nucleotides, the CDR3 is TGTGCCAGTATCGGGCGGGGAACCGGGGAGCTGTTTTTT. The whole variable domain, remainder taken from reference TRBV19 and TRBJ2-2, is DGGITQSPKYLFRKEGQNVTLSCEQNLNHDAMYWYRQDPGQGLRLIYYSQIVNDFQKGDIAEGYSVSREKKESFPLTVTSAQKNPTAFYLCASIGRGTGELFFGEGSRLTVL.

CDR3 in DNA: TGTGCCAGCAGCCCAGGAGTGGGAACCAATGAAAAACTGTTTTTT. This encodes CASSPGVGTNEKLFF. The V gene is TRBV28, the J gene TRBJ1-4, with D hard to call. V was trimmed by 6 bases and J by 5 bases, leaving 16 bases between them. The CDR3 runs 15 residues. Germline CDR1 reads MDHEN; CDR2 reads SYDVKM.

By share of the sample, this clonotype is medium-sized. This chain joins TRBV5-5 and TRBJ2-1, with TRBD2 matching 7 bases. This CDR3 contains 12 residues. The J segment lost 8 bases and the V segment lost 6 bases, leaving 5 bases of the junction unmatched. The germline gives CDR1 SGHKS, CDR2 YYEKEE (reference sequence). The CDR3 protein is CASITGGDEQFF. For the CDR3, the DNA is TGTGCCAGCATTACTGGGGGGGATGAGCAGTTCTTC.

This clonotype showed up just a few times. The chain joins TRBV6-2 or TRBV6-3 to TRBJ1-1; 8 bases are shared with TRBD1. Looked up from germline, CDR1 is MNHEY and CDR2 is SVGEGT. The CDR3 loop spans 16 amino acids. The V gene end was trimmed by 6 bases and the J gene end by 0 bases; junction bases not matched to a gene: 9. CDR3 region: CASRPRTGRMNTEAFF. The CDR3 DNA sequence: TGTGCCAGCAGACCCCGGACAGGGAGGATGAACACTGAAGCTTTCTTT.

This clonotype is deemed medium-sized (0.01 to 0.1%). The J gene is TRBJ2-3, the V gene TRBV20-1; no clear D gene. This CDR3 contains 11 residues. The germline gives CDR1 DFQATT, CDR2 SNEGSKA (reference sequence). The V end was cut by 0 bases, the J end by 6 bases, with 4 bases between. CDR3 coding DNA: TGCAGTGCTAGAGAGGGTGATACGCAGTATTTT. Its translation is CSAREGDTQYF.

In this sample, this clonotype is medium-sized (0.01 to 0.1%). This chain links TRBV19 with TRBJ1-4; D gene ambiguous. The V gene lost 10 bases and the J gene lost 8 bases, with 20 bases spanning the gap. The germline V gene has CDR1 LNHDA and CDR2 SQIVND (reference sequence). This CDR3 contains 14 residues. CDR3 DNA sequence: TGTGCCACCCGGGAGGCCCTATACTCCGAAAAACTGTTTTTT. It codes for CATREALYSEKLFF.

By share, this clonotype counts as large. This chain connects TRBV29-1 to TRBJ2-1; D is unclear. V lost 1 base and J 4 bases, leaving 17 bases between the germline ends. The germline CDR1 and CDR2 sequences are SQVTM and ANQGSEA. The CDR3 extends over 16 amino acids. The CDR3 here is CSVEGVDGRSYNEQFF. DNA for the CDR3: TGCAGCGTTGAAGGGGTGGACGGACGAAGTTACAATGAGCAGTTCTTC.

The CDR3 nucleotides are TGTGCCAGCTCACCACCGGCGCGGGTGAACACTGAAGCTTTCTTT. Translated, it gives CASSPPARVNTEAFF. V gene TRBV18 combines with J gene TRBJ1-1; D is unresolved. The ends were cut back, 0 bases at V and 0 bases at J, with 8 bases in the middle. The CDR3 runs 15 residues. Germline assignment: CDR1 KGHSH and CDR2 LQKENI. Using reference TRBV18 and TRBJ1-1 for the parts outside the CDR3, the full variable domain is NAGVMQNPRHLVRRRGQEARLRCSPMKGHSHVYWYRQLPEEGLKFMVYLQKENIIDESGMPKERFSAEFPKEGPSILRIQQVVRGDSAAYFCASSPPARVNTEAFFGQGTRLTVV.

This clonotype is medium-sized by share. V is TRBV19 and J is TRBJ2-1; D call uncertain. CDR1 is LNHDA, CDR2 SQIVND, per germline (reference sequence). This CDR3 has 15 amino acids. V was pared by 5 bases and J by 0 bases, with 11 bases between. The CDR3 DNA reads TGTGCCAGTAGTCACGTCCCGAGCTCCTACAATGAGCAGTTCTTC. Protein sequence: CASSHVPSSYNEQFF.

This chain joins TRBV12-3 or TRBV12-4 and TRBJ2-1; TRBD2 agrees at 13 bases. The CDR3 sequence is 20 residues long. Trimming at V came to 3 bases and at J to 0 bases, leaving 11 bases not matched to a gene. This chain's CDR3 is CASSLPGLAGPTGSYNEQFF. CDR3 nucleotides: TGTGCCAGCAGTTTGCCGGGACTAGCGGGACCCACAGGCTCCTACAATGAGCAGTTCTTC.

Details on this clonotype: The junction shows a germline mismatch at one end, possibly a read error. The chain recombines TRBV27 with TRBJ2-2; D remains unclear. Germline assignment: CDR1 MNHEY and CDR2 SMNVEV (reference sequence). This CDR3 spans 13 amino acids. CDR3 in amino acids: CASSLSNTRELFF. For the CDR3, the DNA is TGTGCCAGCAGTTTGTCAAACACCAGGGAGCTGTTTTTT.

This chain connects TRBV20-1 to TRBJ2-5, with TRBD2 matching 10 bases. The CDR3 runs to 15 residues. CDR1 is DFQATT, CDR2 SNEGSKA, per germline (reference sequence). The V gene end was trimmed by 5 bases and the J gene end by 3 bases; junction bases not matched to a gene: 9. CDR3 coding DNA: TGCAGTGCTCCAATAGCGGGGGGCCTCAAAGAGACCCAGTACTTC. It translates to CSAPIAGGLKETQYF.

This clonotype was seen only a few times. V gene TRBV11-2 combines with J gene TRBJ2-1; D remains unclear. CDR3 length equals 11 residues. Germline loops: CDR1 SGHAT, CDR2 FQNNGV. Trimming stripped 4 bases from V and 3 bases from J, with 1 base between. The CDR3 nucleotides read TGTGCCAGCAGCTACTACAATGAGCAGTTCTTC. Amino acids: CASSYYNEQFF.

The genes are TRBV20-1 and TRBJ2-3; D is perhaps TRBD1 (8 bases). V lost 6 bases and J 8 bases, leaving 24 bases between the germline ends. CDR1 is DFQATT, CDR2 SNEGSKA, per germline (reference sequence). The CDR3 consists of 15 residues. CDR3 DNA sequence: TGCAGTGCGGCGGGGGACAGGTGGGAGGGGATTACGCAGTATTTT. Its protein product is CSAAGDRWEGITQYF.

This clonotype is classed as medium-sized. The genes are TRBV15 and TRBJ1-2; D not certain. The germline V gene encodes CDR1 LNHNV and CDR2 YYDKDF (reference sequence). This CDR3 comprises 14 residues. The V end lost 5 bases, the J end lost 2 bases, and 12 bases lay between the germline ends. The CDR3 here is CATSGSTLNYGYTF. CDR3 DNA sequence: TGTGCCACCAGCGGGAGTACATTGAACTATGGCTACACCTTC.

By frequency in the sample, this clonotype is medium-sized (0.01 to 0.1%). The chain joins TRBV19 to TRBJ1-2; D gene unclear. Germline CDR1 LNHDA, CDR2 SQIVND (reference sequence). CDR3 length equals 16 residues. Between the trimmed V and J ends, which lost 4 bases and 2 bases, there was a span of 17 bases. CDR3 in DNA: TGTGCCAGTAGTAGTCCCCAACGGTTCGGGAACTATGGCTACACCTTC. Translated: CASSSPQRFGNYGYTF.

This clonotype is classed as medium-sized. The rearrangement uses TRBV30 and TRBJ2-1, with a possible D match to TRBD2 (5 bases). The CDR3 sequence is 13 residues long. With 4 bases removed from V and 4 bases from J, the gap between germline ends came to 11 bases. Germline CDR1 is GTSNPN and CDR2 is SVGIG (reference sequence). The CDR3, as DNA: TGTGCCTGGACGAGACTATCGTACAATGAGCAGTTCTTC. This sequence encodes CAWTRLSYNEQFF. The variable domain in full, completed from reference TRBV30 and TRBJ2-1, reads SQTIHQWPATLVQPVGSPLSLECTVEGTSNPNLYWYRQAAGRGLQLLFYSVGIGQISSEVPQNLSASRPQDRQFILSSKKLLLSDSGFYLCAWTRLSYNEQFFGPGTRLTVL.

The CDR3 bases are TGCAGTGCTAGAGATGGGCGACAAGTGGGACTAGCGGGAGGGCCTGACTACGAGCAGTACTTC. Translating gives CSARDGRQVGLAGGPDYEQYF. The chain is built from TRBV20-1 and TRBJ2-7, with 16 bases matching TRBD2. The CDR3 contains 21 residues. Germline V gene sequence: CDR1 DFQATT, CDR2 SNEGSKA (reference sequence). Germline trimming cut 0 bases from V and 3 bases from J; bases unmatched to any gene: 17.

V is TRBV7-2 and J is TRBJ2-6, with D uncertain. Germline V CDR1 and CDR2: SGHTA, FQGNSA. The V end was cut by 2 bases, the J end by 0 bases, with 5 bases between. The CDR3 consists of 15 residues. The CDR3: CASSLQFSGANVLTF. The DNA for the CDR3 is TGTGCCAGCAGCTTACAGTTCTCTGGGGCCAACGTCCTGACTTTC.